This T cell receptor (beta chain) was documented in a study of beta chain features in type 1 diabetes. Study at large: Examination spanned roughly 110 million sorted cells from all samples.

Germline CDR1 reads SGHTA; CDR2 reads FQGNSA. This CDR3 comprises 14 residues. Trimming removed 0 bases from V and 7 bases from J; junction bases left unmatched: 4. CD45RO/CCR7/CD25/CD127/CD95/CD27 separated CD4+ naive, central memory, regulatory and stem cell-like memory cells by sorting. The entirety of the isolated RNA underwent reverse transcription, so expressed TCRB transcripts were sequenced. Generated by immunoSEQ multiplex PCR, the TCRdb table keeps only in-frame clones and is missing some. This table holds around 500,000 clones, 9.5% to 12% found once. Sequencing was carried out using naive CD4+ T cells from blood. V usage is TRBV7-2 and J usage is TRBJ2-3; 7 bases align to TRBD2. The clonotype comes from a woman aged 18-30 years in good health. The CDR3 DNA reads as TGTGCCAGCAGCTTAGCGTCGGGGGGAAATACGCAGTATTTT. Translated, it gives CASSLASGGNTQYF. The full variable domain, rest sourced from reference TRBV7-2 and TRBJ2-3, is GAGVSQSPSNKVTEKGKDVELRCDPISGHTALYWYRQSLGQGLEFLIYFQGNSAPDKSGLPSDRFSAERTGGSVSTLTIQRTQQEDSAVYLCASSLASGGNTQYFGPGTRLTVL.